This T cell receptor beta chain was sequenced in a study of T cell responses to AZD1222 COVID-19 vaccine. Produced via immunoSEQ multiplex PCR; TCRdb's table is partial and in-frame only. The table includes roughly 120,000 clones, about 94% detected once. This clone has only one observation. Antigen: not known. Findings of the study overall: White British ancestry dominated among donors, who included more females, and clonal diversity was possibly underestimated. Just six AZD1222 recipients tested seropositive at baseline.

The CDR3 loop spans 13 amino acids. This TCR derives from an adult in good health. The chain uses TRBV21-1 and TRBJ2-7; TRBD2 was called by the table and not checked on the DNA. TRBV21-1 is a pseudogene. The sequencing here drew on peripheral blood, taken on day 0 of AZD1222 vaccination. CDR3 sequence: CASSSLRSYEQYF. CDR3 sequence (DNA): TGTGCCAGCAGCAGCCTGAGGTCCTACGAGCAGTACTTC.